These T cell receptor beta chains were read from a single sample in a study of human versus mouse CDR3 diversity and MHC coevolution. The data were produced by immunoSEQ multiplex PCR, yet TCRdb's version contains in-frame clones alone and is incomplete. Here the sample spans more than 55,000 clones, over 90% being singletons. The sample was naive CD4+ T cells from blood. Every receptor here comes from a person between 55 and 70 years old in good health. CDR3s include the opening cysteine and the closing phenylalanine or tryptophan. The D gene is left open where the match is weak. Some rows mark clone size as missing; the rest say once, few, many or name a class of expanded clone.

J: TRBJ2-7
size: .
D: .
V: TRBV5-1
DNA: TGCGCCAGCAGTAGACAAAGCTCCTACGAGCAGTACTTC
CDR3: CASSRQSSYEQYF

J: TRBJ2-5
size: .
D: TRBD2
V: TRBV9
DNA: TGTGCCAGCAGCGGTCGACTAGCGGAAGAGACCCAGTACTTC
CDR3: CASSGRLAEETQYF

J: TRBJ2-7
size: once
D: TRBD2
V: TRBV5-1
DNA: TGCGCCAGCAGCTTCGGCGGGAGGGAATACTACGAGCAGTACTTC
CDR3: CASSFGGREYYEQYF

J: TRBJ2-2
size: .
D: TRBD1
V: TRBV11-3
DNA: TGTGCCAGCAGCCGGGACAGGCTCACCGGGGAGCTGTTTTTT
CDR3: CASSRDRLTGELFF

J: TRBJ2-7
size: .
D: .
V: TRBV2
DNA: TGTGCCAGCAGTGCCCACGGGGGATCCTACGAGCAGTACTTC
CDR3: CASSAHGGSYEQYF

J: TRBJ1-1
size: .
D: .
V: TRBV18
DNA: TGTGCCAGCTCACCGGTTCAAGGCCAGGGTAGGTCTGAAGCTTTCTTT
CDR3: CASSPVQGQGRSEAFF

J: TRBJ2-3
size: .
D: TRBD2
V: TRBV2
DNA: TGTGCCAGCAGTGAAGACTTAGCGGGAACAGGCACAGATACGCAGTATTTT
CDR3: CASSEDLAGTGTDTQYF

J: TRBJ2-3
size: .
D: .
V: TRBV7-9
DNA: TGTGCCAGCAGCTCCCTCGCAGATACGCAGTATTTT
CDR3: CASSSLADTQYF

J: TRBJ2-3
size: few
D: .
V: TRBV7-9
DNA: TGTGCCAGCAGCTTACTTGCAGGAACGCAGTATTTT
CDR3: CASSLLAGTQYF

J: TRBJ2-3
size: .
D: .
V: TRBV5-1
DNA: TGCGCCAGCAACGTTGGGGGGACGCGGGATACGCAGTATTTT
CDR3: CASNVGGTRDTQYF

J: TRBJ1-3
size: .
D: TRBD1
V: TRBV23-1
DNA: TGCGCCAGCAGTCAGTCGACAGGGAGCTCTGGAAACACCATATATTTT
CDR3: CASSQSTGSSGNTIYF

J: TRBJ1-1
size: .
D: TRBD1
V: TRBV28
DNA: TGTGCCAGCAGTTTTGACAGGGCCCTTGGGGCTACTGAAGCTTTCTTT
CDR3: CASSFDRALGATEAFF

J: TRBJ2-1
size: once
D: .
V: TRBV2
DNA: TGTGCCAGCAGTGGGACTGGGGTGGTGAATGAGCAGTTCTTC
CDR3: CASSGTGVVNEQFF

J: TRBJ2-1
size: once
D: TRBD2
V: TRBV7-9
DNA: TGTGCCAGCAGCTTATATCTAGCGGGAGGGCTAAATGAGCAGTTCTTC
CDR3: CASSLYLAGGLNEQFF

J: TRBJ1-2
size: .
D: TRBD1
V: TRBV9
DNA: TGTGCCAGCAGCGTGTTGGGACAGGGGGAAGGCTACACCTTC
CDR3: CASSVLGQGEGYTF

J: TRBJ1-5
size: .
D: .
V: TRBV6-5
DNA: TGTGCCAGCAGTACCGGGGGGCTAGGAAATCAGCCCCAGCATTTT
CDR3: CASSTGGLGNQPQHF

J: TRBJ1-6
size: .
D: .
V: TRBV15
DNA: TGTGCCACCAGCAGAGGCCGTCTTGGGGGCTCAAGTAGTTCACCCCTCCACTTT
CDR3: CATSRGRLGGSSSSPLHF

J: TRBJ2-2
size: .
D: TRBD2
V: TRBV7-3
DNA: TGTGCCAGCAGCGCCTGGGGGGGCGGGGAGCTGTTTTTT
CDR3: CASSAWGGGELFF

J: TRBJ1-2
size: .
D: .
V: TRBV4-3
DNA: TGCGCCAGCAGCCCGAATCTGGCACAGGGTAACTATGGCTACACCTTC
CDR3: CASSPNLAQGNYGYTF

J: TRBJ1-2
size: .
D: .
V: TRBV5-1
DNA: TGCGCCAGCAGCTTGGCCGCCAGCATAGACAGTAGTTATGGCTACACCTTC
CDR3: CASSLAASIDSSYGYTF

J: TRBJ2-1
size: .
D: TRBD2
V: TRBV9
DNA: TGTGCCAGCAGCAACGGACTAGCGGGTTCCTACAATGAGCAGTTCTTC
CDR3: CASSNGLAGSYNEQFF

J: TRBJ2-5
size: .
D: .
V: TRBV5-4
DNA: TGTGCCAGCAGCTCGGACGGGACAAGCGAAACCCAGTACTTC
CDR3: CASSSDGTSETQYF

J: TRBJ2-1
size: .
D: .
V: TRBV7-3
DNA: TGTGCCAGCAGCCACTTGCGGTCCAATGAGCAGTTCTTC
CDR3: CASSHLRSNEQFF

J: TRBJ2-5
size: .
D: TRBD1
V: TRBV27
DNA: TGTGCCAGCTACCCAGCCCCAGGGACAGCCGGGTACTTC
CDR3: CASYPAPGTAGYF

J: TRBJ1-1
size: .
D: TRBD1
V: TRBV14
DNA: TGTGCCAACAGCGCTCGACAGGGTGGGGACACTGAAGCTTTCTTT
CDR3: CANSARQGGDTEAFF

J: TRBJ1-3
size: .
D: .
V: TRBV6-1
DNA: TGTGCCAGCAGTGAAGTTCTCGCGTCCTCCGAGGCGGGAAACACCATATATTTT
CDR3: CASSEVLASSEAGNTIYF

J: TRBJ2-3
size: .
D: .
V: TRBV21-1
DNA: TGTGCCAGCAGCAAATGGGTCGCGGACAGGACCAGCACAGATACGCAGTATTTT
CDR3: CASSKWVADRTSTDTQYF

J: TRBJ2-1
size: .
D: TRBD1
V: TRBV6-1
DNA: TGTGCCAGCCGGGCACAAGACAGGGTAGGCAATGAGCAGTTCTTC
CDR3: CASRAQDRVGNEQFF

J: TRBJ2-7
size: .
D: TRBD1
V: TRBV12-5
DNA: TGTGCTAGTGGTTTGGTACGGCTTTTTGGAGCGGGACAGGGGGCCTACGAGCAGTACTTC
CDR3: CASGLVRLFGAGQGAYEQYF

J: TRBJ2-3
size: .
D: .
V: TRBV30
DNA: TGTGCCTGGAGTGTCGGGGATACGCAGTATTTT
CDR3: CAWSVGDTQYF

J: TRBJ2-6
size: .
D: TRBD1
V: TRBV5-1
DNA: TGCGCCAGCAGCTCAGGGGGCGCAACTGGGGCCAACGTCCTGACTTTC
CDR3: CASSSGGATGANVLTF

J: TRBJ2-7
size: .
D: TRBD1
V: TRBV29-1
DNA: TGCAGCGTTGCGTGGACAGGGGGCTACGAGCAGTACTTC
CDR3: CSVAWTGGYEQYF

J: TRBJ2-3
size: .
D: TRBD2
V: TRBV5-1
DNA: TGCGCCAGCAGCTTGGTCGCGGGAGGGAGCACAGATACGCAGTATTTT
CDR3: CASSLVAGGSTDTQYF

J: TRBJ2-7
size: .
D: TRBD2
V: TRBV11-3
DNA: TGTGCCAGCAGCCCCACTAGCGGAGTATACGAGCAGTACTTC
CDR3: CASSPTSGVYEQYF

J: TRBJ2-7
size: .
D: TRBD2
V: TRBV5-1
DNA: TGCGCCAGCCGCCGGGGGGGGGAGGACTACGAGCAGTACTTC
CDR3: CASRRGGEDYEQYF

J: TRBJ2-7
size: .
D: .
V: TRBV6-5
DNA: TGTGCCAGCAGTTACTCTGTCAGGGGAGACGAGCAGTACTTC
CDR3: CASSYSVRGDEQYF

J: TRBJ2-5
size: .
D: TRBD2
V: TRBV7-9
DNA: TGTGCCAGCAGCCCGGGACTAGCGGGGAAAGAGACCCAGTACTTC
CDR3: CASSPGLAGKETQYF

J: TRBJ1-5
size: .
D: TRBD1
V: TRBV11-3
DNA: TGTGCCAGCAGCCGGGACAGTAATCAGCCCCAGCATTTT
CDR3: CASSRDSNQPQHF

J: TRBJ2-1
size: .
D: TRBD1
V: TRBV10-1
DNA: TGCGCCAGCAGTGCCCCGGGACAGGGAGTTAATGAGCAGTTCTTC
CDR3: CASSAPGQGVNEQFF

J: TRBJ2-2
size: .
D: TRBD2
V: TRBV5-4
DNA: TGTGCCAGCAGCTTGGAGGCGGGAGGTCTCACCGGGGAGCTGTTTTTT
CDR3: CASSLEAGGLTGELFF